Presented here are 7 T cell receptor beta chains from one specimen sequenced in a study of CD4+ T cells in melanoma. Assay used: immunoSEQ multiplex PCR; TCRdb lists only in-frame clones, some missing. The sample gives about 50,000 clones, roughly 87% of which show up once; around 11% is in the top ten. Source material: peripheral blood. These receptors were obtained from a human donor with melanoma.

The J gene is TRBJ2-7, the V gene TRBV5-1; D remains unclear. V was cut by 2 bases and J by 6 bases, with 15 bases left in between. CDR3 length: 14 residues. Looked up from germline, CDR1 is SGHRS and CDR2 is YFSETQ. CDR3 DNA: TGCGCCAGCAGCTTAGGCAGACCCTCAGGCGAGCAGTACTTC. Its translation: CASSLGRPSGEQYF. Based on the CDR3 plus reference TRBV5-1 and TRBJ2-7, the full variable domain is KAGVTQTPRYLIKTRGQQVTLSCSPISGHRSVSWYQQTPGQGLQFLFEYFSETQRNKGNFPGRFSGRQFSNSRSEMNVSTLELGDSALYLCASSLGRPSGEQYFGPGTRLTVT.

The chain is built from TRBV5-6 and TRBJ2-7; D gene uncertain. CDR1 is SGHDT, CDR2 YYEEEE, per germline. The V end was cut by 0 bases, the J end by 0 bases, with 10 bases between. The CDR3 is 15 residues long. CDR3: CASSLDPGTSYEQYF. In DNA, the CDR3 is TGTGCCAGCAGCTTGGACCCGGGCACCTCCTACGAGCAGTACTTC.

The rearrangement uses TRBV7-9 and TRBJ2-7; 7 positions agree with TRBD1. CDR1 SEHNR and CDR2 FQNEAQ come from the germline V gene (reference sequence). The V segment lost 0 bases and the J segment 2 bases; nucleotides outside the gene matches: 4. The CDR3 is 15 amino acids. CDR3 DNA sequence: TGTGCCAGCAGCTTAGCGCAAGGGACAGCCTACGAGCAGTACTTC. It translates to CASSLAQGTAYEQYF.

This chain uses TRBV4-2 with TRBJ2-1; 14 bases agree with TRBD2. The length of the CDR3 is 15 residues. The J segment lost 12 bases and the V segment lost 0 bases, leaving 4 bases of the junction unmatched. Looked up from germline, CDR1 is LGHNA and CDR2 is YNFKEQ. The CDR3 here is CASSQDQGLAGAQFF. DNA of the CDR3: TGTGCCAGCAGCCAAGACCAGGGACTAGCGGGGGCGCAGTTCTTC.

This chain uses TRBV7-3 with TRBJ2-2; D may match TRBD1 or TRBD2 (5 bases each). This CDR3 contains 13 residues. Germline V CDR1 and CDR2: SGHTA, FQGTGA. V was pared by 6 bases and J by 8 bases, with 13 bases between. CDR3 loop: CASSPGRLGELFF. The CDR3 region has the DNA TGTGCCAGCAGTCCGGGACGCCTTGGGGAGCTGTTTTTT.

The chain carries TRBV9 and TRBJ2-2; D not certain. The CDR3 totals 12 residues. V was cut by 0 bases and J by 6 bases, with 3 bases left in between. Germline V gives CDR1 SGDLS, CDR2 YYNGEE. The chain's CDR3 is CASSVAAGELFF. The CDR3 coding sequence is TGTGCCAGCAGCGTAGCGGCCGGGGAGCTGTTTTTT.

The chain carries TRBV19 and TRBJ2-1; D is ambiguous. The V and J ends lost 6 bases and 5 bases respectively, with 11 bases between them. The CDR3 covers 13 residues. Germline CDR1 and CDR2: LNHDA and SQIVND (reference sequence). The CDR3 sequence: CASRKGSHNEQFF. The CDR3 coding sequence is TGTGCCAGTAGAAAAGGTAGCCACAATGAGCAGTTCTTC.